This TCR beta chain stems from a study of cytomegalovirus exposure and HLA in healthy donors. Looking at the study overall: As an earlier analysis found, about 190 million T cells yielded approximately 100 million unique TCR beta sequences. Study-level points and caveats: CMV antigen specificity of a few CMV-associated chains was confirmed in vitro. A later analysis showed that HLA-associated TCR beta chains had undergone more clonal expansion than equally common others. In a later analysis, at a false discovery rate of 0.05, 15,000 to 20,000 TCR beta sequences matched HLA alleles.

CDR1 is SGHRS and CDR2 is YFSETQ in the germline V gene. V dropped 9 bases and J dropped 0 bases, with 25 bases sitting between them. This CDR3 spans 18 amino acids. PCR used 60 Vbeta primers and 13 Jbeta primers. TCRdb keeps only in-frame clones here, not all; method: immunoSEQ multiplex PCR. The repertoire includes approximately 220,000 clones, over 65% of them detected once, and 0.55% to 0.75% sits in the top ten. This clone came up once. Its specificity is unknown. V gene TRBV5-1 combines with J gene TRBJ2-1; tentatively, D is TRBD1 (6 bases). Sequencing input: PBMCs. The TCR was taken from a young man in good health and CMV-seronegative. CDR3 nucleotide sequence: TGCGCCACTAAACCCAGCGCCTGGGACACCGACTCCTACAATGAGCAGTTCTTC. Translating it yields CATKPSAWDTDSYNEQFF.